The 9 T cell receptor beta chains presented below share a single source sample, sequenced in a study of CD8 T cells in Susac syndrome. Roughly 0.45 to 1 ug RNA was reverse transcribed with random hexamers. TCRdb analysed the immunoSEQ multiplex PCR reads with MiXCR anew, one entry per CDR3 protein. Altogether 150,000 to 200,000 distinct CDR3 sequences are present, under 97% being singletons, with the ten largest covering approximately 0.09%. The sample taken for sequencing was CD4+ T cells from PBMCs. The receptor source for this set is a human donor with multiple sclerosis.

CDR3 sequence: CATGRQGSRPQHF. CDR3 DNA sequence: TGTGCCACCGGCCGACAAGGTAGCAGGCCCCAGCATTTT. This chain connects TRBV21-1 to TRBJ1-5. TRBV21-1 is marked as a pseudogene. CDR3 length equals 13 residues.

This chain uses TRBV7-2 with TRBJ2-3; TRBD1 might be the D (5 bases). Trimming took off 1 base at V and 1 base at J, with 12 bases between the two ends. The CDR3 length is 16 residues. Germline CDR1 is SGHTA and CDR2 is FQGNSA. CDR3 region: CASSLVRLGGTDTQYF. The DNA for the CDR3 is TGTGCCAGCAGCTTAGTACGGCTAGGGGGCACAGATACGCAGTATTTT.

The V call is TRBV29-1, the J call TRBJ2-1, with D tentatively TRBD2 (5 bases). Germline V gene lookup returns CDR1 SQVTM and CDR2 ANQGSEA. The CDR3 is made up of 12 amino acids. With 4 bases removed from V and 3 bases from J, the gap between germline ends came to 7 bases. The CDR3, as DNA: TGCAGCGTTGTAGCGTACTACAATGAGCAGTTCTTC. Residues: CSVVAYYNEQFF.

The chain carries TRBV30 and TRBJ2-7; D is possibly TRBD1 (5 bases). Germline V CDR1 and CDR2: GTSNPN, SVGIG (reference sequence). V lost 8 bases to trimming and J lost 5 bases, with 7 bases between them. The CDR3 runs 9 residues. CDR3 DNA sequence: TGTGCCCTGGGGCACGAGCAGTACTTC. This encodes CALGHEQYF. Drawing the rest from reference TRBV30 and TRBJ2-7, the complete variable domain is SQTIHQWPATLVQPVGSPLSLECTVEGTSNPNLYWYRQAAGRGLQLLFYSVGIGQISSEVPQNLSASRPQDRQFILSSKKLLLSDSGFYLCALGHEQYFGPGTRLTVT.

The CDR3 is CASSVDRTRETQYF. The DNA of the CDR3 is TGTGCCAGCAGCGTAGATCGGACTCGGGAGACCCAGTACTTC. The V gene is TRBV9, the J gene TRBJ2-5; D is possibly TRBD2 (5 bases). In germline, CDR1 is SGDLS, CDR2 YYNGEE. V lost 0 bases, J lost 5 bases, and 11 bases lay in between. The CDR3 runs to 14 residues. The variable domain in full, with the rest retrieved from reference TRBV9 and TRBJ2-5, is DSGVTQTPKHLITATGQRVTLRCSPRSGDLSVYWYQQSLDQGLQFLIQYYNGEERAKGNILERFSAQQFPDLHSELNLSSLELGDSALYFCASSVDRTRETQYFGPGTRLLVL.

The chain has TRBV14 and TRBJ1-5; D not certain. Trimming took 4 bases from V and 3 from J, leaving 16 bases between them. This CDR3 has 16 amino acids. From germline, CDR1 is SGHDN and CDR2 FVKESK. The CDR3 spells CASSLSRLRINQPQHF. Here the CDR3 DNA reads TGTGCCAGCAGCCTTTCGCGACTTCGAATCAATCAGCCCCAGCATTTT. The whole variable domain, remainder taken from reference TRBV14 and TRBJ1-5, is EAGVTQFPSHSVIEKGQTVTLRCDPISGHDNLYWYRRVMGKEIKFLLHFVKESKQDESGMPNNRFLAERTGGTYSTLKVQPAELEDSGVYFCASSLSRLRINQPQHFGDGTRLSIL.

This rearrangement joins TRBV20-1 to TRBJ2-3; 12 bases match TRBD2. Germline values: CDR1 DFQATT, CDR2 SNEGSKA (reference sequence). J was trimmed by 1 base and V by 6 bases; bases with no gene match: 8. The CDR3 totals 16 residues. DNA of the CDR3: TGCAGTGCCAGATCTAGCGGGGGGGCCGGCACAGATACGCAGTATTTT. It yields the protein CSARSSGGAGTDTQYF.

The chain couples TRBV30 to TRBJ2-7, with TRBD2 matching over 10 bases. Germline-derived CDR1 and CDR2 are GTSNPN and SVGIG (reference sequence). After removal of 3 bases from V and 2 bases from J, the junction contained 7 bases not matched to a gene. CDR3 size: 15 residues. The CDR3 nucleotides read TGTGCCTGGAGGGGTTGGACTAGCGGCACCTACGAGCAGTACTTC. It translates to CAWRGWTSGTYEQYF.

The gene calls are TRBV5-4 and TRBJ1-2; 9 nucleotides agree with TRBD1. Germline V gene lookup returns CDR1 SGHNT and CDR2 YYREEE (reference sequence). V trimming: 1 base; J trimming: 4 bases; junction bases outside the gene matches: 2. The CDR3 runs 14 residues. CDR3 residues: CASSLKGQGYGYTF. The CDR3 DNA is TGTGCCAGCAGCTTGAAGGGACAGGGCTATGGCTACACCTTC.